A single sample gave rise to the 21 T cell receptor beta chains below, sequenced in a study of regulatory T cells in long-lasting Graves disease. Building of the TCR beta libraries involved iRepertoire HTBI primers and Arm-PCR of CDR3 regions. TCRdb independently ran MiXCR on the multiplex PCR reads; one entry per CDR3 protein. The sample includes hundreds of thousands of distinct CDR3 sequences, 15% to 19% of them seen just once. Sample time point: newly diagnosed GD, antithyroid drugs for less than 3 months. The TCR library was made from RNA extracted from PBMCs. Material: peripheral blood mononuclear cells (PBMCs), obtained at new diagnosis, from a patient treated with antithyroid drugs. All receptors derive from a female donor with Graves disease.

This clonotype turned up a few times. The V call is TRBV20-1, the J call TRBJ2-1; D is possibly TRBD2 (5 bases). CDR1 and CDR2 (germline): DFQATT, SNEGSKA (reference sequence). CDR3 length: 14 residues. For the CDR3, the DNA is TGCAGCGTGAGATTAGCGAGTATATACAATGAGCAGTTCTTC. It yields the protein CSVRLASIYNEQFF.

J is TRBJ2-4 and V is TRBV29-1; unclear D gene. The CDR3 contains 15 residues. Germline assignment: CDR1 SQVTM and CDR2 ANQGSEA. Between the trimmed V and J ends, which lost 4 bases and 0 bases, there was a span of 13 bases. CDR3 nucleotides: TGCAGCGTTGCCCGTATGGAACTAGCCAAAAACATTCAGTACTTC. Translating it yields CSVARMELAKNIQYF. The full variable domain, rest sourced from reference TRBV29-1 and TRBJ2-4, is SAVISQKPSRDICQRGTSLTIQCQVDSQVTMMFWYRQQPGQSLTLIATANQGSEATYESGFVIDKFPISRPNLTFSTLTVSNMSPEDSSIYLCSVARMELAKNIQYFGAGTRLSVL.

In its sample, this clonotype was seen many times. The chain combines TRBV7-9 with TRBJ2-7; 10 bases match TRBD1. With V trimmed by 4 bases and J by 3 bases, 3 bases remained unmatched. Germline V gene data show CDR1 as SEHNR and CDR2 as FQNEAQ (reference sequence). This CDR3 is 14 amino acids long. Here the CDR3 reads CASSSGQGGYEQYF. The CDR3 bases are TGTGCCAGCAGCTCCGGACAGGGGGGCTACGAGCAGTACTTC.

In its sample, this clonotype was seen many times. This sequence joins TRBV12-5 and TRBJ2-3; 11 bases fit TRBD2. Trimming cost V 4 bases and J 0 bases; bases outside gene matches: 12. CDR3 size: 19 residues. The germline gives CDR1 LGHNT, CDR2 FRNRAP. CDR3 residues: CASGSTLAGGPPSTDTQYF. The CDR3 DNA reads TGTGCTAGTGGTTCCACCCTAGCGGGAGGACCACCTAGCACAGATACGCAGTATTTT.

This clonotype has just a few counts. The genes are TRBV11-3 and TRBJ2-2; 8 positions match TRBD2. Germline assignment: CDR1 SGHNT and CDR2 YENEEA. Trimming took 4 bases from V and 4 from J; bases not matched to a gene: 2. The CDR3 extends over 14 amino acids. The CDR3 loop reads CASSSGGITGELFF. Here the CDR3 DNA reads TGTGCCAGCAGCTCGGGGGGGATCACCGGGGAGCTGTTTTTT.

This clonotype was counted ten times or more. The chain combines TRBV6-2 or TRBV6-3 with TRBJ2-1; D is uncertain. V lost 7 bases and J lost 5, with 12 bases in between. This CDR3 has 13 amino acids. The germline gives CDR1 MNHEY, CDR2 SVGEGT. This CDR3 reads CASTLQGDNEQFF. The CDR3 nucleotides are TGTGCCAGCACCCTACAAGGAGACAATGAGCAGTTCTTC.

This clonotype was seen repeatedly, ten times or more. The CDR3 region has the DNA TGCAGTGCTAGAGACCTCCGGGACGCCAGGAGCGGACACACAGATACGCAGTATTTT. Translated, it gives CSARDLRDARSGHTDTQYF. The rearrangement uses TRBV20-1 and TRBJ2-3, with D perhaps being TRBD1 or TRBD2 (5 bases each). The CDR3 totals 19 residues. CDR1 and CDR2 (germline): DFQATT, SNEGSKA (reference sequence). V was clipped by 0 bases and J by 2 bases, with 24 bases between them.

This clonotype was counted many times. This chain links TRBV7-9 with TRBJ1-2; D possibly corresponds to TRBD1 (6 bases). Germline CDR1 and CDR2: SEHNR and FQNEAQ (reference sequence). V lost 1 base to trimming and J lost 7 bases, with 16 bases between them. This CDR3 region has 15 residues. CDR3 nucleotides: TGTGCCAGCAGCTTAGGGGGACAACCCGCGATTGGCTACACCTTC. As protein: CASSLGGQPAIGYTF.

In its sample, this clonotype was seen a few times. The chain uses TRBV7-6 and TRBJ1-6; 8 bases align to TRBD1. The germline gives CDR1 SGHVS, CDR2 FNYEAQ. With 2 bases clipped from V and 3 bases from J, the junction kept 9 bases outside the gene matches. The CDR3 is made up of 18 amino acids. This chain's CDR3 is CASSLIPGQGNYNSPLHF. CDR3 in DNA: TGTGCCAGCAGCTTAATACCCGGACAGGGAAACTATAATTCACCCCTCCACTTT.

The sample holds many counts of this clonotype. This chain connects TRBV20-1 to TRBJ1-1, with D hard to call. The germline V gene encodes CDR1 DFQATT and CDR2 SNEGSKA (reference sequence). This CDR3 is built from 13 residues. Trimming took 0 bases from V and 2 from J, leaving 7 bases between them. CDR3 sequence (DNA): TGCAGTGCTAGAGATAGGAGTAACACTGAAGCTTTCTTT. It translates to CSARDRSNTEAFF.

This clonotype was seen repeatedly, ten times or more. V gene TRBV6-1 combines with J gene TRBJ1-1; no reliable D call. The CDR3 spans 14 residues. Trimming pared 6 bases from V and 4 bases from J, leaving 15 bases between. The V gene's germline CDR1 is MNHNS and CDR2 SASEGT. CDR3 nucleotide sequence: TGTGCCAGCAGGGGCACCATTGGTACCACTGAAGCTTTCTTT. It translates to CASRGTIGTTEAFF.

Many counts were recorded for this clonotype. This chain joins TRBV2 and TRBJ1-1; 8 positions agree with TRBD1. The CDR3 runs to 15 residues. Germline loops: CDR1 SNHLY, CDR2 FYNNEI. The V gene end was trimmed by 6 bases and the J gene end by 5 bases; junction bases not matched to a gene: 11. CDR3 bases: TGTGCCAGCAGCGACGGACAGGGTGTATTGACTGAAGCTTTCTTT. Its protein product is CASSDGQGVLTEAFF.

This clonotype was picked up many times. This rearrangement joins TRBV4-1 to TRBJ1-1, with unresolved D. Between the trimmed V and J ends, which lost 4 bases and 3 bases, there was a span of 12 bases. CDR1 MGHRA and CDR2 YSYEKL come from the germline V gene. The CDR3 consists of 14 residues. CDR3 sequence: CASSLGRPYTEAFF. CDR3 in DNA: TGCGCCAGCAGCCTAGGGCGTCCTTACACTGAAGCTTTCTTT.

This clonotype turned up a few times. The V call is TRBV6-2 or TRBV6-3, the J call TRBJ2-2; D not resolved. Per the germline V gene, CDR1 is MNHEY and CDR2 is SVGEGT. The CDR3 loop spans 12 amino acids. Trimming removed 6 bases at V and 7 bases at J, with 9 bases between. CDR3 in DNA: TGTGCCAGCAGGATCGGTATCGGGGAGCTGTTTTTT. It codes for CASRIGIGELFF.

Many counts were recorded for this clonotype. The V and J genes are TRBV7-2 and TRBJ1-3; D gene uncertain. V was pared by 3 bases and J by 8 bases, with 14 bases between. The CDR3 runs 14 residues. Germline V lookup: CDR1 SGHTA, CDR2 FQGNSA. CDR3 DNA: TGTGCCAGCAGCTTCCGACGGTCCGGGGACACCATATATTTT. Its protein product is CASSFRRSGDTIYF.

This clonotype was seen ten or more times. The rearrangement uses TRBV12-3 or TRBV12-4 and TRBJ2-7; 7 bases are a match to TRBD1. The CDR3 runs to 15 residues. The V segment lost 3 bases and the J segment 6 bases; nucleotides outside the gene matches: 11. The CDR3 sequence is CASSFSGTESSEQYF. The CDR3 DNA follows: TGTGCCAGCAGTTTCTCCGGGACAGAATCGTCCGAGCAGTACTTC.

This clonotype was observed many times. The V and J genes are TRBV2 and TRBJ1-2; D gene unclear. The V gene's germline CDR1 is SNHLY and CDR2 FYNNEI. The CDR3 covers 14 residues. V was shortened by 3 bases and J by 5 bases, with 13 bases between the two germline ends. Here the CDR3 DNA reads TGTGCCAGCAGTGAGTCCTCAGGAGGGTATGGCTACACCTTC. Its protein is CASSESSGGYGYTF.

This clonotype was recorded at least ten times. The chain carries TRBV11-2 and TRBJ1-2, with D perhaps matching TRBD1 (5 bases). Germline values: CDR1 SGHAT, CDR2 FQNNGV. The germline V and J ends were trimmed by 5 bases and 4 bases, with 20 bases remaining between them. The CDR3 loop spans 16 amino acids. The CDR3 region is CASSQPSWGLSYGYTF. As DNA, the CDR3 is TGTGCCAGCAGCCAACCTAGCTGGGGACTGAGCTATGGCTACACCTTC.

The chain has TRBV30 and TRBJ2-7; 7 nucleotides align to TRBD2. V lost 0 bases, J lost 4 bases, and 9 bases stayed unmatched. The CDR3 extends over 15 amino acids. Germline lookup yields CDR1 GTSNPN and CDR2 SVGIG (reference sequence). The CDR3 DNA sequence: TGTGCCTGGAGTGTACAGCGCGGGAGAAGGTACGAGCAGTACTTC. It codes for CAWSVQRGRRYEQYF.

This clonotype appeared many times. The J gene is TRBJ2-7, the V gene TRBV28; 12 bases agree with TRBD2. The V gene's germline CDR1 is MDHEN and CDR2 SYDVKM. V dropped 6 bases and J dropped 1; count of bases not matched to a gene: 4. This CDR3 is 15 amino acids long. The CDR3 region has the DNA TGTGCCAGCAGACTTACTAGCGGGAGGTCCTACGAGCAGTACTTC. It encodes CASRLTSGRSYEQYF.

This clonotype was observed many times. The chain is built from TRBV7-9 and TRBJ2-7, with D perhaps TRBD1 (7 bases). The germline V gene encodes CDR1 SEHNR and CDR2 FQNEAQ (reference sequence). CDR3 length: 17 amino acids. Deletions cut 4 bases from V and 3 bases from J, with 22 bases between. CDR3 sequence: CASSWTGGTDGFYEQYF. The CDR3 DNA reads TGTGCCAGCAGCTGGACCGGAGGGACAGATGGATTCTACGAGCAGTACTTC.